This T cell receptor beta chain stems from a study of shared clonotypes between healthy human individuals. Clones were sequenced by immunoSEQ multiplex PCR, and TCRdb holds only the in-frame ones, with some missing. The sample records some 2,500,000 clones, under 95% being singletons. CDR1 and CDR2 (germline): MDHEN, SYDVKM. CDR3 length: 15 residues. Between the trimmed V and J ends, which lost 3 bases and 1 base, there was a span of 12 bases. Sequenced: naive CD4+ T cells from PBMCs. This sample's subset: CD45RA+ positively selected. The chain combines TRBV28 with TRBJ2-5, with D maybe TRBD2 (6 bases). This receptor was taken from a man younger than 35 in good health. Some clones in this sample may be carry-over from other donors' samples. The CDR3 DNA is TGTGCCAGCAGTTTGGGACGGGGGACCCAAGAGACCCAGTACTTC. It codes for CASSLGRGTQETQYF. The variable domain in full, completed from reference TRBV28 and TRBJ2-5, reads DVKVTQSSRYLVKRTGEKVFLECVQDMDHENMFWYRQDPGLGLRLIYFSYDVKMKEKGDIPEGYSVSREKKERFSLILESASTNQTSMYLCASSLGRGTQETQYFGPGTRLLVL.